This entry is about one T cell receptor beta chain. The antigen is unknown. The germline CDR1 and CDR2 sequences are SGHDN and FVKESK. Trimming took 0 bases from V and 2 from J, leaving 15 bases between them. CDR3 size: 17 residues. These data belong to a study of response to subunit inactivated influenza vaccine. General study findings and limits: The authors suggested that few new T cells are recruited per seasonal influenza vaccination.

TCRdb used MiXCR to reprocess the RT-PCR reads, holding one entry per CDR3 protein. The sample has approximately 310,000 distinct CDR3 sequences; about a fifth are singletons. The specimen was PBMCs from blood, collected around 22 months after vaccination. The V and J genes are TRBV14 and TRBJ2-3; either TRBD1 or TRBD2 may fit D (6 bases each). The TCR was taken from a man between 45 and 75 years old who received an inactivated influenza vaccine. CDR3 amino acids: CASSQEGGNWATDTQYF. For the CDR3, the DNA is TGTGCCAGCAGCCAAGAAGGGGGGAATTGGGCCACAGATACGCAGTATTTT.